This TCR beta chain was sequenced during a study of graft-versus-host responses after intestinal transplantation. Study overall: Recipients were given multivisceral, liver-intestinal, or isolated intestinal transplants. Anti-thymocyte globulin served as induction for all recipients, who then took tacrolimus and steroids for about 3 years. The study's findings and limits: Clonal ratios of graft-versus-host to host-versus-graft in allografts were high for patients exhibiting graft-donor T cell macrochimerism. The authors found GvH clones in recipient marrow, some appearing first in ileum or blood.

Sequencing used immunoSEQ multiplex PCR; TCRdb keeps in-frame clones, though not all of them. The repertoire includes approximately 79,000 clones, about four fifths of them detected once, and more than 0.8% sits in the top ten. Points on this clone: The antigen is undetermined.

Trimming shortened V by 4 bases and J by 5 bases, and 14 bases separated the two germline ends. This CDR3 has 13 residues. The germline CDR1 and CDR2 sequences are SQVTM and ANQGSEA. This TCR was recovered from a human donor who received an intestinal transplant. Sequences were derived from unstimulated CD4+ T cells sorted from spleen or lymph node cells, sampled before intestinal transplant. This chain connects TRBV29-1 to TRBJ1-2; tentative D call: TRBD1 (5 bases). CDR3 residues: CSVGAGYRYGYTF. CDR3 nucleotides: TGCAGCGTTGGGGCGGGGTACAGGTATGGCTACACCTTC.